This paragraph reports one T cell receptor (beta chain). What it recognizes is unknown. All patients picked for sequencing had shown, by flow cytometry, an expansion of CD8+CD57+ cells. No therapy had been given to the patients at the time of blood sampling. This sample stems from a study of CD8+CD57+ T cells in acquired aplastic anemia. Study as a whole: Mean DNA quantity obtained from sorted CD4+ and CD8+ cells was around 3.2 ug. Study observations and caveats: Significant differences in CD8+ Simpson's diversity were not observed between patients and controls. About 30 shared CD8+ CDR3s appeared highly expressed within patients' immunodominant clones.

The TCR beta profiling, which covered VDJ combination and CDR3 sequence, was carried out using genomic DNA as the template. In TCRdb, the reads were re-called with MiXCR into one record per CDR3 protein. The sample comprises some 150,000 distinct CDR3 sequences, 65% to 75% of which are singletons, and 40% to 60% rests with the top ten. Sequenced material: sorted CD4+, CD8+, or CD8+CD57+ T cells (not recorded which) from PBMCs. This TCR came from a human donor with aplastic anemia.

CDR3: CASTTGAPPLHF. As DNA, the CDR3 is TGTGCCAGCACAACGGGGGCTCCACCCCTCCACTTT. The rearrangement links TRBV6-5 to TRBJ1-6; possible D gene TRBD1, 6 bases. CDR3 length equals 12 residues. Trimming left V 7 bases short and J 11 bases short, with 12 bases between. Germline CDR1 is MNHEY and CDR2 is SVGAGI.